This is a list of T cell receptor beta chains from one sample in a study of identical twins. TCRdb processed the 5' RACE reads anew with MiXCR; each CDR3 protein has one entry. Of 500,000 to 650,000 distinct CDR3 sequences listed, about 7% are singletons. These same records also appear under a second study, on yellow fever vaccine responses in identical twins.

The sample taken for sequencing was PBMCs. Receptors were obtained from a woman between 18 and 29 years old in good health. The CDR3 runs from the conserved cysteine through the conserved F or W. A D gene is named only where the DNA matches it firmly. A clone size is listed for some rows: how often the clone was seen (once, few, many), or a class if it is expanded.

D	J	V	size	CDR3	DNA
TRBD2	TRBJ2-3	TRBV7-9	few	CASSPRGLAGGDTQYF	TGTGCCAGCAGCCCGCGGGGACTAGCGGGAGGCGATACGCAGTATTTT
TRBD2	TRBJ2-7	TRBV12-3/TRBV12-4	many	CASSRTSGIYEQYF	TGTGCCAGCAGCCGGACTAGCGGGATCTACGAGCAGTACTTC
.	TRBJ1-1	TRBV10-2	.	CASSTSGLPTEAFF	TGCGCCAGCAGTACCTCAGGGTTGCCCACTGAAGCTTTCTTT
.	TRBJ2-1	TRBV12-3/TRBV12-4	many	CANTLDHQRWYEQFF	TGTGCCAACACCCTGGACCACCAGCGATGGTATGAGCAGTTCTTC
.	TRBJ2-1	TRBV12-3/TRBV12-4	many	CASSPDRSNEQFF	TGTGCCAGCAGTCCCGACAGGTCCAATGAGCAGTTCTTC
TRBD1	TRBJ2-1	TRBV7-9	few	CASRRETGYNEQFF	TGTGCCAGCCGACGCGAGACAGGGTACAATGAGCAGTTCTTC
.	TRBJ1-4	TRBV20-1	many	CSARATAEKLFF	TGCAGTGCTAGAGCGACAGCTGAAAAACTGTTTTTT
.	TRBJ1-5	TRBV10-3	many	CAISESGQGNQPQHF	TGTGCCATCAGTGAGTCGGGGCAGGGAAATCAGCCCCAGCATTTT
TRBD2	TRBJ2-7	TRBV7-9	many	CASSLAGGLDLGEQYF	TGTGCCAGCAGCTTAGCGGGAGGGCTTGATCTCGGCGAGCAGTACTTC
.	TRBJ2-5	TRBV10-2	.	CASSEPPGAPVSPWETQYF	TGCGCCAGCAGTGAGCCACCCGGGGCCCCCGTTAGTCCTTGGGAGACCCAGTACTTC
.	TRBJ2-2	TRBV7-3	.	CASSLTTVRNTGELFF	TGTGCCAGCAGCTTAACCACGGTTCGGAACACCGGGGAGCTGTTTTTT
.	TRBJ1-2	TRBV5-1	many	CASSPRPGDTNYGYTF	TGCGCCAGCAGCCCCCGACCAGGGGATACTAACTATGGCTACACCTTC
TRBD1	TRBJ2-4	TRBV28	few	CASSLVAGTGGRLAKNIQYF	TGTGCCAGCAGTTTAGTCGCCGGGACAGGGGGCCGCCTAGCCAAAAACATTCAGTACTTC
.	TRBJ2-1	TRBV28	.	CASRSGGTYNEQFF	TGTGCCAGCAGATCAGGGGGGACTTACAATGAGCAGTTCTTC
.	TRBJ2-2	TRBV29-1	few	CSVPKPWNGELFF	TGCAGCGTCCCTAAGCCCTGGAACGGGGAGCTGTTTTTT
.	TRBJ2-3	TRBV10-3	many	CAIGPAWAGLESDTQYF	TGTGCCATCGGGCCCGCCTGGGCGGGACTTGAATCAGATACGCAGTATTTT
TRBD1	TRBJ2-4	TRBV19	few	CASHKQGAKNIQYF	TGTGCCAGCCACAAACAGGGGGCCAAAAACATTCAGTACTTC
.	TRBJ1-2	TRBV12-3/TRBV12-4	many	CASTPGGALGYTF	TGTGCCAGCACCCCTGGGGGGGCATTGGGCTACACCTTC
TRBD1	TRBJ1-1	TRBV10-3	many	CAITETTGGVEAFF	TGTGCCATCACTGAGACGACAGGGGGCGTTGAAGCTTTCTTT
.	TRBJ2-5	TRBV20-1	.	CSASRGQETQYF	TGCAGTGCTAGCCGGGGTCAGGAGACCCAGTACTTC